The present T cell receptor (beta chain) was sequenced within a study of blood T cell repertoires in COVID-19. About the study: Sites across the United States, Italy and Spain contributed samples from acute and convalescent COVID-19. Nucleic acid was either cDNA or gDNA, and it came from T cells, B-cell-depleted T cells, or PBMCs.

Of note for this clone: Other nucleotide sequences from this sample produce the same CDR3.

Original processing methods: The assay estimated nucleated cells by amplifying reference gene primers. The repertoire was sequenced with immunoSEQ multiplex PCR; TCRdb's copy has only in-frame clones and lacks some. Clone size and V and J calls were adopted from that table, with D and trimming inferred from the DNA. The sample holds some 78,000 clones; about 89% are singletons and the top ten take around 5.3%. V shed 2 bases and J shed 3 bases, with 11 bases lying between them. Germline V gene sequence: CDR1 SGDLS, CDR2 YYNGEE. CDR3 length equals 14 residues. This chain connects TRBV9 to TRBJ1-2; D is uncertain. The sequenced material came from peripheral blood. This receptor was taken from a man aged 45-65 years with active or convalescent COVID-19. This chain's CDR3 is CASSVSGSDYGYTF. The DNA of the CDR3 is TGTGCCAGCAGCGTTTCAGGATCCGACTATGGCTACACCTTC.